Below, 20 T cell receptor beta chains from the same sample are listed, as sequenced in a study of CD8+CD57+ T cells in acquired aplastic anemia. Previously, flow cytometry had revealed CD8+CD57+ cell expansion in the patients chosen for sequencing. The template for TCR beta VDJ and CDR3 sequence profiling was genomic DNA. TCRdb re-derived calls from the reads in MiXCR, one entry per CDR3 protein. The sample holds roughly 170,000 distinct CDR3 sequences; about half are singletons and the top ten take 13%. The sample taken for sequencing was sorted CD4+, CD8+, or CD8+CD57+ T cells (not recorded which) from PBMCs. These receptors were taken from a human donor with aplastic anemia.

The gene calls are TRBV5-1 and TRBJ1-2; 7 nucleotides match TRBD1. The junction had 9 bases not matched to a gene; V was cut back by 4 bases and J by 6 bases. Germline CDR1 and CDR2: SGHRS and YFSETQ. The CDR3 length is 14 residues. The CDR3 loop reads CASSPAGGRDGYTF. Here the CDR3 DNA reads TGCGCCAGCAGCCCCGCAGGGGGGAGGGATGGCTACACCTTC.

This clonotype was observed many times. The V and J genes are TRBV5-8 and TRBJ1-1, with 7 positions matching TRBD1. This CDR3 contains 14 residues. From germline, CDR1 is SGHTS and CDR2 YDEGEE. Losses at the gene ends were 4 bases for V and 3 bases for J; bases not matched to a gene: 6. The CDR3 DNA is TGTGCCAGCAGCCCGAGACAGGGCTACACTGAAGCTTTCTTT. Encoded protein: CASSPRQGYTEAFF.

This clonotype has at least ten counts. This sequence joins TRBV2 and TRBJ1-1; TRBD1 might be the D (5 bases). The CDR3 consists of 13 residues. V lost 7 bases, J lost 2 bases, and 11 bases lay in between. The germline V gene encodes CDR1 SNHLY and CDR2 FYNNEI. The CDR3 loop is CASMGERNTEAFF. The CDR3 region has the DNA TGTGCCAGCATGGGGGAACGAAACACTGAAGCTTTCTTT.

The rearrangement uses TRBV25-1 and TRBJ1-1, with D perhaps matching TRBD1 (5 bases). CDR3 length equals 13 residues. V was trimmed by 6 bases and J by 4 bases, leaving 12 bases between them. Germline-derived CDR1 and CDR2 are MGHDK and SYGVNS. CDR3 in DNA: TGTGCCAGCAGAGCGGGGAGGGGCACTGAAGCTTTCTTT. Amino acids: CASRAGRGTEAFF.

The rearrangement links TRBV9 to TRBJ2-7; possibly TRBD1 for D (6 bases). The V and J ends lost 3 bases and 0 bases respectively, with 13 bases between them. The CDR3 has 15 residues. Germline CDR1 SGDLS, CDR2 YYNGEE. This chain's CDR3 is CASSAGTLSSYEQYF. CDR3 bases: TGTGCCAGCAGCGCCGGGACATTAAGCTCCTACGAGCAGTACTTC.

V is TRBV20-1 and J is TRBJ2-3, with 7 bases identical to TRBD2. CDR3 length: 16 amino acids. Germline loops: CDR1 DFQATT, CDR2 SNEGSKA (reference sequence). Trimming took 0 bases from V and 2 from J; bases not matched to a gene: 8. The CDR3 coding sequence is TGCAGTGCTAGAGATTTGACGGGGGGTGCCACAGATACGCAGTATTTT. It translates to CSARDLTGGATDTQYF.

There are a few counts of this clonotype. The chain joins TRBV11-1 to TRBJ2-3; D remains unclear. Germline CDR1 reads SGHAT; CDR2 reads FQDESV (reference sequence). The CDR3 sequence is 17 residues long. V gave up 1 base and J gave up 0 bases, with 14 bases separating them. The CDR3 protein is CASSLGSRKFSTDTQYF. The CDR3 DNA follows: TGTGCCAGCAGCTTAGGGTCTCGGAAGTTCAGCACAGATACGCAGTATTTT.

A single count supports this clonotype. At one of its ends the junction is not consistent with the germline gene, which may arise from a read error. V and J are TRBV6-5 and TRBJ2-7; TRBD2 is a possible D gene (5 bases). CDR3 size: 15 residues. Germline V gives CDR1 MNHEY, CDR2 SVGAGI. CDR3: CASSHSRGSLYEQYF. Written as DNA, the CDR3 is TGTGCCAGCAGTCACTCACGCGGGTCCCTCTACGAGCAGTACTTC.

This clonotype was recorded at least ten times. V is TRBV5-4 and J is TRBJ1-2, with 8 bases fitting TRBD1. V dropped 5 bases and J dropped 8; count of bases not matched to a gene: 8. Germline lookup yields CDR1 SGHNT and CDR2 YYREEE (reference sequence). This CDR3 has 13 residues. The DNA of the CDR3 is TGTGCCAGCAGGGACAGGGACCTGCGAGGCTACACCTTC. It specifies CASRDRDLRGYTF. Supplemented by reference TRBV5-4 and TRBJ1-2, the full variable domain reads ETGVTQSPTHLIKTRGQQVTLRCSSQSGHNTVSWYQQALGQGPQFIFQYYREEENGRGNFPPRFSGLQFPNYSSELNVNALELDDSALYLCASRDRDLRGYTFGSGTRLTVV.

This clonotype was detected ten times or more. The rearrangement uses TRBV7-9 and TRBJ1-1; D is uncertain. The CDR3 covers 12 residues. Looked up from germline, CDR1 is SEHNR and CDR2 is FQNEAQ (reference sequence). V lost 3 bases, J lost 3 bases, and 5 bases lay in between. The CDR3 reads CASSFPYTEAFF. The CDR3 DNA sequence: TGTGCCAGCAGCTTTCCTTACACTGAAGCTTTCTTT.

This clonotype occurred many times. The chain recombines TRBV7-2 with TRBJ2-3; 8 bases fit TRBD2. The germline V gene encodes CDR1 SGHTA and CDR2 FQGNSA. The CDR3 is 15 amino acids. J lost 3 bases, V lost 5 bases, and 7 bases had no gene match. The DNA of the CDR3 is TGTGCCAGCAGCGAAGCAGCGGGGGTAACAGATACGCAGTATTTT. It is translated as CASSEAAGVTDTQYF. The whole variable domain, filled in from reference TRBV7-2 and TRBJ2-3, reads GAGVSQSPSNKVTEKGKDVELRCDPISGHTALYWYRQSLGQGLEFLIYFQGNSAPDKSGLPSDRFSAERTGGSVSTLTIQRTQQEDSAVYLCASSEAAGVTDTQYFGPGTRLTVL.

This chain connects TRBV6-1 to TRBJ1-1; D is uncertain. The CDR3 runs to 17 residues. With 6 bases removed from V and 0 bases from J, the gap between germline ends came to 20 bases. Germline V gene data show CDR1 as MNHNS and CDR2 as SASEGT. The CDR3 DNA reads as TGTGCCAGCAGGAGAGAACTGACGGAAAATTTGAACACTGAAGCTTTCTTT. Amino acids: CASRRELTENLNTEAFF.

The chain joins TRBV25-1 to TRBJ1-5, with 7 bases aligning to TRBD1. The CDR3 runs to 17 residues. Trimming at V came to 6 bases and at J to 2 bases, leaving 13 bases not matched to a gene. Germline loops: CDR1 MGHDK, CDR2 SYGVNS. The DNA for the CDR3 is TGTGCCAGCAGCCACAAACCGGGGCAGGGGGGCAATCAGCCCCAGCATTTT. Translation: CASSHKPGQGGNQPQHF.

V usage is TRBV15 and J usage is TRBJ2-2; D unclear. V lost 5 bases, J lost 5 bases, and 15 bases lay in between. Germline V gene sequence: CDR1 LNHNV, CDR2 YYDKDF (reference sequence). The CDR3 is 15 amino acids. CDR3 DNA: TGTGCCACCAGCCGGACGGTATTGGGAACCGGGGAGCTGTTTTTT. Translating gives CATSRTVLGTGELFF.

This clonotype was counted at least ten times. The chain combines TRBV15 with TRBJ1-1; 10 positions match TRBD1. The V segment lost 0 bases and the J segment 2 bases; nucleotides outside the gene matches: 12. This CDR3 region has 19 residues. The germline V gene has CDR1 LNHNV and CDR2 YYDKDF (reference sequence). The CDR3 DNA is TGTGCCACCAGCAGAGATAACAGAGGACAGGGGGGGAGAAACACTGAAGCTTTCTTT. Translating gives CATSRDNRGQGGRNTEAFF.

The rearrangement links TRBV2 to TRBJ1-2, with D possibly matching TRBD1 (5 bases). Germline V lookup: CDR1 SNHLY, CDR2 FYNNEI. V dropped 5 bases and J dropped 5 bases, with 12 bases sitting between them. The CDR3 totals 13 residues. CDR3 loop: CASSRPGLYGYTF. The CDR3 DNA follows: TGTGCCAGCAGTAGGCCAGGGCTGTATGGCTACACCTTC.

V and J are TRBV10-3 and TRBJ2-1; TRBD2 aligns across 12 bases. CDR1 is ENHRY, CDR2 SYGVKD, per germline. This CDR3 is built from 15 residues. The J segment lost 6 bases and the V segment lost 4 bases, leaving 4 bases of the junction unmatched. The CDR3 sequence is CAISAPGLAGNEQFF. The CDR3 nucleotides read TGTGCCATCAGTGCCCCGGGACTAGCGGGCAATGAGCAGTTCTTC.

There are a few counts of this clonotype. The chain has TRBV10-2 and TRBJ2-5, with 7 bases that match TRBD1. From germline, CDR1 is WSHSY and CDR2 SAAADI. Trimming cost V 4 bases and J 3 bases; bases outside gene matches: 5. The CDR3 has 14 amino acids. In DNA form, the CDR3 reads TGCGCCAGCAGTGGCGCGACAGGGAAAGAGACCCAGTACTTC. Its protein product is CASSGATGKETQYF.

Many counts were recorded for this clonotype. The rearrangement joins TRBV20-1 to TRBJ2-1; TRBD2 matches 13 bases. The V gene end was trimmed by 3 bases and the J gene end by 4 bases; junction bases not matched to a gene: 15. The V gene's germline CDR1 is DFQATT and CDR2 SNEGSKA (reference sequence). The CDR3 extends over 19 amino acids. The DNA of the CDR3 is TGCAGTGCTAGGGTACGGGGACTAGCGGGGCGCCCCTTATACAATGAGCAGTTCTTC. This sequence encodes CSARVRGLAGRPLYNEQFF.

The chain recombines TRBV7-8 with TRBJ2-1; 7 bases are shared with TRBD2. V trimming: 6 bases; J trimming: 9 bases; junction bases outside the gene matches: 5. CDR1 is SGHVS, CDR2 FQNEAQ, per germline. The CDR3 is made up of 12 amino acids. The CDR3 loop reads CASSSSGVEQFF. CDR3 DNA sequence: TGTGCCAGCAGTTCGAGCGGGGTTGAGCAGTTCTTC.